This T cell receptor (beta chain) was documented in a study of cytomegalovirus exposure and HLA in healthy donors. The CDR3 is 15 residues long. Germline V gene lookup returns CDR1 PRHDT and CDR2 FYEKMQ (reference sequence). The V and J ends lost 5 bases and 4 bases respectively, with 18 bases between them. PCR used 60 Vbeta primers and 13 Jbeta primers. TCRdb's copy holds only in-frame clones and misses some; the assay was immunoSEQ multiplex PCR. Of approximately 190,000 clones in the sample, roughly 80% are singletons; the top ten hold roughly 2.6%. The clonotype originates from a woman between 50 and 59 years old in good health and CMV-seropositive. The sample comprised PBMCs. This rearrangement joins TRBV13 to TRBJ2-7; a weak D match, TRBD1 (5 bases). The CDR3 region has the DNA TGTGCCAGCAGCCCGAGACAGTCAAGGTTGTACGAGCAGTACTTC. Translation gives CASSPRQSRLYEQYF.